The subject of this entry is one T cell receptor beta chain. This clone was detected only a few times. Its binding antigen is unknown. It has no much larger one-base neighbor in the sample; base qualities were not kept. This sample is drawn from a study of T cell changes during pregnancy in multiple sclerosis (dated by TCRdb to the late 2010s). As for the study more broadly: In women with multiple sclerosis, the researchers looked at how the T cell repertoire shifted as pregnancy progressed.

Library preparation used the immunoSEQ multiplex PCR assay. The clones in this table, taken by TCRdb from immuneACCESS, are in-frame only. Not every clone is retained; where verified, under half of the shortfall comes from an unresolved V gene, and the cause of the rest is unknown. A total of 70,000 to 80,000 clones appear in this sample, roughly 93% of them only once. Jointly, the top ten make up approximately 0.93% of the sample. The germline V gene (reference sequence) supplies CDR1 LNHNV and CDR2 YYDKDF. The CDR3 goes from the cysteine to the phenylalanine over 18 residues. Just CDR3 DNA is preserved here, 54 bases in frame from base 1. Deletion took 5 bases off V and 1 base off J, with a span of 21 bases between the germline ends.

The material sequenced was peripheral blood, taken in the first trimester of pregnancy. The rearrangement combines TRBV15 with TRBJ1-5, and perhaps TRBD1 as D gene, on 6 matching bases. The receptor's source is a female donor with multiple sclerosis, enrolled in a pregnancy study. The CDR3 region: CATSWPLEQGRSNQPQHF. The DNA sequence is as follows: TGTGCCACCAGCTGGCCTCTTGAGCAGGGGAGAAGCAATCAGCCCCAGCATTTT.